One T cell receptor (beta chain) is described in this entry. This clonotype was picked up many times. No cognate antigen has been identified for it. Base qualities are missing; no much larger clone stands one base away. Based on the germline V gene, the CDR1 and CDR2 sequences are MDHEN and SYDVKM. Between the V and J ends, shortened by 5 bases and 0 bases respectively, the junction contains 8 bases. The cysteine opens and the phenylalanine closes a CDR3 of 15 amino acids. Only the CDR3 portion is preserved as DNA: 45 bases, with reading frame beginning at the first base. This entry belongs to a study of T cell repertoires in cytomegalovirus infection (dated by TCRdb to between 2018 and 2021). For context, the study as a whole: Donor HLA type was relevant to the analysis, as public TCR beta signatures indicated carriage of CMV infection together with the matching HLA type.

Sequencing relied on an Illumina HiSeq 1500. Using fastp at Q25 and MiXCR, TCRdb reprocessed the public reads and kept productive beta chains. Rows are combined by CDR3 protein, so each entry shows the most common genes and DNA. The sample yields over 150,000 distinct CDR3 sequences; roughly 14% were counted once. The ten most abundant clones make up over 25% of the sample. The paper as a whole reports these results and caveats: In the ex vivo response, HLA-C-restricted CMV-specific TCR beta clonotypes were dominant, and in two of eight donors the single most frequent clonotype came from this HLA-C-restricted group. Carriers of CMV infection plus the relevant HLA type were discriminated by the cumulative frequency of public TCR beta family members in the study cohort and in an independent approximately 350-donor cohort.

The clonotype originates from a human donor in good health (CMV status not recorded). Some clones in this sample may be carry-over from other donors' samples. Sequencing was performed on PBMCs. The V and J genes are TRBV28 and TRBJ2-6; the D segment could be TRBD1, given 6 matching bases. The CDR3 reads CASSIGGSGANVLTF. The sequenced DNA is TGTGCCAGCAGTATAGGGGGCTCTGGGGCCAACGTCCTGACTTTC.